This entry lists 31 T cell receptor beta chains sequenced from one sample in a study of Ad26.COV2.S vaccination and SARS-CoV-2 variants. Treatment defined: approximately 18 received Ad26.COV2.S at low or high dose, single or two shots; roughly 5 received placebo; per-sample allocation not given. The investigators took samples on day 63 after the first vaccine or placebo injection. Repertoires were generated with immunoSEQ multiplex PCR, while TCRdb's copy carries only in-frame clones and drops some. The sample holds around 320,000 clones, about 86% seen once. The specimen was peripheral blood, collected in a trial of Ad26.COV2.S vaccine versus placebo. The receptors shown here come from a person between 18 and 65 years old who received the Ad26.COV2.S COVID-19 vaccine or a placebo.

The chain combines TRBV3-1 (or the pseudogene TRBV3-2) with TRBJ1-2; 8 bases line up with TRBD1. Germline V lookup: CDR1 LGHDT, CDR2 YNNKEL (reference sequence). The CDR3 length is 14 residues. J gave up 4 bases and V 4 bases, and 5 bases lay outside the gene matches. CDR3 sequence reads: CASSRQGIGYGYTF. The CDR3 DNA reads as TGTGCCAGCAGCCGACAGGGGATAGGCTATGGCTACACCTTC.

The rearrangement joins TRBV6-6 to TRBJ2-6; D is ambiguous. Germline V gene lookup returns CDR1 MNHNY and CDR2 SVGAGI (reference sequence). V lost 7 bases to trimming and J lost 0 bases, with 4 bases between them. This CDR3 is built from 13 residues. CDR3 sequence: CASIDSGANVLTF. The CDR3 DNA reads TGTGCCAGCATTGACTCTGGGGCCAACGTCCTGACTTTC.

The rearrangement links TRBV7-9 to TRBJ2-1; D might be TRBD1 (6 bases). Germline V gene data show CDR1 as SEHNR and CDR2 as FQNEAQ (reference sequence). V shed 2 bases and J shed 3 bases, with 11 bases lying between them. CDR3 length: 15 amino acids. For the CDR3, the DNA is TGTGCCAGCAGCTTACGCAGGGGTGACTACAATGAGCAGTTCTTC. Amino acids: CASSLRRGDYNEQFF.

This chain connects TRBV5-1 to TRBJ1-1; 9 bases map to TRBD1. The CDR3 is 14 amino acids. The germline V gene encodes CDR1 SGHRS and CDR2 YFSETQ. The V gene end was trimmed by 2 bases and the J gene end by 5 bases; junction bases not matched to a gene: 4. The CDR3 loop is CASSFDRGVTEAFF. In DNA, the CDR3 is TGCGCCAGCAGCTTCGACAGGGGGGTTACTGAAGCTTTCTTT.

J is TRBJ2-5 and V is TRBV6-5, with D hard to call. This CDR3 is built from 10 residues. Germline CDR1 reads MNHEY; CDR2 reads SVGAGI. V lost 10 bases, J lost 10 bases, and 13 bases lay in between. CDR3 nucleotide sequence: TGTGCCACGGTCACGCTAGACCAGTACTTC. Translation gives CATVTLDQYF.

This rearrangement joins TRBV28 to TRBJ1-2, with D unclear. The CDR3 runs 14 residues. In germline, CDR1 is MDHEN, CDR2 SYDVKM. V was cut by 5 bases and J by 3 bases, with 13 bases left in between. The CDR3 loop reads CASSTPAADYGYTF. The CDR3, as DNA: TGTGCCAGCAGTACCCCTGCAGCAGACTATGGCTACACCTTC.

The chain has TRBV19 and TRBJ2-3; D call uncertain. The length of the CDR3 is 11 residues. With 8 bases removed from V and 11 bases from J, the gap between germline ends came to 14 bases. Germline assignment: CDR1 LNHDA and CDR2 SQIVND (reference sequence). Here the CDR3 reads CASSTLEMQYF. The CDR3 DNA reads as TGTGCCAGTTCTACGCTAGAGATGCAGTATTTT.

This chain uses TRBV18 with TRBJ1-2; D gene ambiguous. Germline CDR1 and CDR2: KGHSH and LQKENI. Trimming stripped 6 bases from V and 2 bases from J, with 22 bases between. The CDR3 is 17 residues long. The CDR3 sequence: CASSKDVGQMKNYGYTF. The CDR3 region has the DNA TGTGCCAGCTCCAAAGACGTAGGGCAGATGAAAAACTATGGCTACACCTTC.

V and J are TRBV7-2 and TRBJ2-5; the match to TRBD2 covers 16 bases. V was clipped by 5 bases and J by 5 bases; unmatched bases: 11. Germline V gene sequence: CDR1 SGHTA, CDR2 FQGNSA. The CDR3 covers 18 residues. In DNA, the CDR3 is TGTGCCAGCAGCGTCGGGACTAGCGGGGGGGCGAGGGTCGAGACCCAGTACTTC. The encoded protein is CASSVGTSGGARVETQYF.

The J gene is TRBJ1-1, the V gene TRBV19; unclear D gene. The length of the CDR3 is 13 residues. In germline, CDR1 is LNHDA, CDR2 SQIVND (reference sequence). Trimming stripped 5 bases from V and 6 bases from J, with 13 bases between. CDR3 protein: CASSPQPRAEAFF. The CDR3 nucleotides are TGTGCCAGTAGTCCCCAACCGAGGGCTGAAGCTTTCTTT.

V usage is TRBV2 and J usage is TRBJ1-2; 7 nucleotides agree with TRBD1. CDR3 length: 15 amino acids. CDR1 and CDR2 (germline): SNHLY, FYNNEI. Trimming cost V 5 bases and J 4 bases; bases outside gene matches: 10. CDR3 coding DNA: TGTGCCAGCAGTAACACACAGGGGATCCTCTATGGCTACACCTTC. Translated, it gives CASSNTQGILYGYTF.

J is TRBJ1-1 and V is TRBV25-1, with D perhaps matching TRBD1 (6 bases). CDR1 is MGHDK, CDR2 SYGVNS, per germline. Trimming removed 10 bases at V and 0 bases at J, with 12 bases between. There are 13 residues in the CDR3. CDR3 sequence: CATLDRLNTEAFF. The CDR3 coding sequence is TGTGCCACCCTAGACAGGTTGAACACTGAAGCTTTCTTT.

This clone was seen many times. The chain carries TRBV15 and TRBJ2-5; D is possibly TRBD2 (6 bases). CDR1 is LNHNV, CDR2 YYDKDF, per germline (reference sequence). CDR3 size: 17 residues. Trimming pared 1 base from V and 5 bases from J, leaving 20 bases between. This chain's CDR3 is CATSRGGLNPGVETQYF. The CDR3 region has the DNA TGTGCCACCAGCAGAGGAGGCCTTAACCCGGGGGTGGAGACCCAGTACTTC.

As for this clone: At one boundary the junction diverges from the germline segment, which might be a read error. The CDR3 bases are TGCGCCAGCAGGTTGGGGATTTCTAGTCGAATCGAGCAGTACTTC. It specifies CASRLGISSRIEQYF. The chain recombines TRBV5-1 with TRBJ2-7; D unresolved. CDR3 size: 15 residues. From germline, CDR1 is SGHRS and CDR2 YFSETQ.

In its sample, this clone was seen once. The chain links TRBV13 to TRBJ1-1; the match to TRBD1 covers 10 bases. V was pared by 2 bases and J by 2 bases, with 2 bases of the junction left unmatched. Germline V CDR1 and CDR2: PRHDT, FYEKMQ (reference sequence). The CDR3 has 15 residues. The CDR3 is CASSLWTGGNTEAFF. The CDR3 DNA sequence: TGTGCCAGCAGCTTATGGACAGGGGGAAACACTGAAGCTTTCTTT.

The CDR3 is CASSLGQGSNTGELFF. CDR3 nucleotides: TGTGCCAGCAGCCTTGGCCAGGGCTCGAACACCGGGGAGCTGTTTTTT. The chain employs TRBV3-1 (or the pseudogene TRBV3-2) and TRBJ2-2; D might be TRBD1 (5 bases). The CDR3 totals 16 residues. CDR1 is LGHDT, CDR2 YNNKEL, per germline (reference sequence). With 4 bases removed from V and 0 bases from J, the gap between germline ends came to 12 bases.

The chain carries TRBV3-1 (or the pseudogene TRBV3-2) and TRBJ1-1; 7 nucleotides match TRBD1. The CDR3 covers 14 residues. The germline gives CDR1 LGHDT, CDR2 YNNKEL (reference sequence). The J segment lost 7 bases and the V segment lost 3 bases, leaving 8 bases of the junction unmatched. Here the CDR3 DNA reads TGTGCCAGCAGCCACTCCGGGACAGCTTTTGAAGCTTTCTTT. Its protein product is CASSHSGTAFEAFF.

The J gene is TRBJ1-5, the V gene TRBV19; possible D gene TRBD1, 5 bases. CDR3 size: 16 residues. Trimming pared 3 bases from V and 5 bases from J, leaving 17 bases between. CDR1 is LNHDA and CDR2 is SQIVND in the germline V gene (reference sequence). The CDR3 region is CASSILGQGGDQPQHF. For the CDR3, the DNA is TGTGCCAGTAGTATTTTAGGGCAGGGAGGCGATCAGCCCCAGCATTTT.

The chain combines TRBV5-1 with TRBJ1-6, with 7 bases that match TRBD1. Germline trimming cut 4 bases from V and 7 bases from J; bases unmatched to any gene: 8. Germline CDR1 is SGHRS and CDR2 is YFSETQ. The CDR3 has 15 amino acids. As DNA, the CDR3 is TGCGCCAGCAGCCCCCGGACAGGCGGCAATTCACCCCTCCACTTT. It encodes CASSPRTGGNSPLHF.

The CDR3 DNA reads as TGTGCCAGCAGCGTGGACAGGGTTTTGTTTGGCTACACCTTC. This sequence encodes CASSVDRVLFGYTF. J is TRBJ1-2 and V is TRBV7-9, with TRBD1 matching over 8 bases. CDR3 length: 14 amino acids. V lost 5 bases and J lost 7; bases outside the gene matches: 9. Germline V CDR1 and CDR2: SEHNR, FQNEAQ (reference sequence).

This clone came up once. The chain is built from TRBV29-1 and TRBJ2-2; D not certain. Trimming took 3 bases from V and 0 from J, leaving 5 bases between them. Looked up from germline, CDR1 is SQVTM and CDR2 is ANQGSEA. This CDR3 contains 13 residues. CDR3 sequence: CSVDPTNTGELFF. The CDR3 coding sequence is TGCAGCGTTGATCCAACGAACACCGGGGAGCTGTTTTTT.

CDR3 bases: TGTGCCAGCAGCATGATGAACCTTAAGGGACAGGGAAACACCGGGGAGCTGTTTTTT. Translating gives CASSMMNLKGQGNTGELFF. V gene TRBV5-8 combines with J gene TRBJ2-2; 9 bases agree with TRBD1. The V segment lost 4 bases and the J segment 2 bases; nucleotides outside the gene matches: 15. The CDR3 has 19 amino acids. Germline lookup yields CDR1 SGHTS and CDR2 YDEGEE. The complete variable domain, with remaining parts taken from reference TRBV5-8 and TRBJ2-2, reads EAGVTQSPTHLIKTRGQQATLRCSPISGHTSVYWYQQALGLGLQFLLWYDEGEERNRGNFPPRFSGRQFPNYSSELNVNALELEDSALYLCASSMMNLKGQGNTGELFFGEGSRLTVL.

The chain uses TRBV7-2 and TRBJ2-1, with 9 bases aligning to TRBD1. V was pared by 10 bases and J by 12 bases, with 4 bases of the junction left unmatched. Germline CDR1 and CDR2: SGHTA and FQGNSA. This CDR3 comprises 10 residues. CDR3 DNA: TGTGCCACTGGGACAGGGAGGCAGTTCTTC. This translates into CATGTGRQFF.

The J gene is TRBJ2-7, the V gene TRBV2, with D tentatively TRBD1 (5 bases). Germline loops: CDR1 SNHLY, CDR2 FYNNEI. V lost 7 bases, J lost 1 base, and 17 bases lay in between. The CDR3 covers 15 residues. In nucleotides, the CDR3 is TGTGCCAGCAAGGAAAACAGGCAAGTTTCCTACGAGCAGTACTTC. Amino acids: CASKENRQVSYEQYF.

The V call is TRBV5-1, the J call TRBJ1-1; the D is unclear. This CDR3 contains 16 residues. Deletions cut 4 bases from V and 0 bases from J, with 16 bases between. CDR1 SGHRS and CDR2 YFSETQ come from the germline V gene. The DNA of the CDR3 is TGCGCCAGCAGCGACCCGGCAGCCCCCATGAACACTGAAGCTTTCTTT. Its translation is CASSDPAAPMNTEAFF.

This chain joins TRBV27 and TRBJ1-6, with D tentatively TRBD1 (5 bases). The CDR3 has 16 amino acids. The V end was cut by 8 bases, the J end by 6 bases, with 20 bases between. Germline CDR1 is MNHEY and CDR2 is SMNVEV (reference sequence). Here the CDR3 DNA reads TGTGCCAGCTCTTCCAGACAGTTTGAGGGTAATTCACCCCTCCACTTT. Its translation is CASSSRQFEGNSPLHF.

Written as DNA, the CDR3 is TGCGCCAGCAGCCAAGGCGGGGGGCGGAACTATGGCTACACCTTC. Its protein is CASSQGGGRNYGYTF. The chain couples TRBV4-3 to TRBJ1-2; a weak D match, TRBD1 (6 bases). This CDR3 is 15 amino acids long. The ends were cut back, 1 base at V and 2 bases at J, with 11 bases in the middle. Germline CDR1 and CDR2: LGHNA and YSLEER.

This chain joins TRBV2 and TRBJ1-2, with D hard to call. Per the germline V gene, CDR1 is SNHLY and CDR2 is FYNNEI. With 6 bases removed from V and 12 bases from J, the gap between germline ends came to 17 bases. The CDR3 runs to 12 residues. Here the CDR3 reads CASSPRWSAHTF. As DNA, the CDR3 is TGTGCCAGCAGCCCCAGGTGGTCGGCTCACACCTTC.

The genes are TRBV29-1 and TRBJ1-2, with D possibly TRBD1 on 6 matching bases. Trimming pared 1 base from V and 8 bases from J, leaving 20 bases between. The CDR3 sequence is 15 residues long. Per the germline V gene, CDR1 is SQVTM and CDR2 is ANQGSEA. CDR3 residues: CSVEASGRGSGGYTF. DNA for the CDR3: TGCAGCGTTGAAGCCTCGGGGAGGGGGTCGGGAGGCTACACCTTC.

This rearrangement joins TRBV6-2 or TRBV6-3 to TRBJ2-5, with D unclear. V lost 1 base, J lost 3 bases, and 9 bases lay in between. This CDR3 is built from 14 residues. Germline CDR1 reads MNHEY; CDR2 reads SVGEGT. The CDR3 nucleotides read TGTGCCAGCAGTTACTTTCAGCTAAAAGAGACCCAGTACTTC. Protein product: CASSYFQLKETQYF.

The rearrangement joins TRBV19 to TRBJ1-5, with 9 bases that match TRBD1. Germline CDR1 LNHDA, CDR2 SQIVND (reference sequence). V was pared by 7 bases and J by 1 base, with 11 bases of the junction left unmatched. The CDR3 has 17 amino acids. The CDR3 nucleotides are TGTGCCAGTATTAGGAATTCCGGGACAGGGAGCAATCAGCCCCAGCATTTT. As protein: CASIRNSGTGSNQPQHF.